The entry below gives a single T cell receptor (beta chain) sequence along with its context. This entry comes from a study of patients and donors after allogeneic stem cell transplantation. Germline V CDR1 and CDR2: SGHVS, FQNEAQ. This CDR3 region has 18 residues. The V and J ends lost 5 bases and 3 bases, in that order; junction bases with no gene match: 8. TCRdb passed the RT-PCR reads through MiXCR, listing each CDR3 protein once. The sample records under 200,000 distinct CDR3 sequences, 30% being singletons. This rearrangement joins TRBV7-8 to TRBJ2-3, with 16 bases aligning to TRBD2. The source material was blood, either unsorted or a sorted T cell fraction (not recorded which). The origin of this receptor is a human donor who was either an allogeneic HSCT recipient or a stem cell or donor lymphocyte infusion donor (not recorded which). It is not recorded whose cells these are; they may come from a transplant donor. The CDR3 DNA reads as TGTGCCAGCAGCCCTGGGACTAGCGGGAGGGCCCGGACAGATACGCAGTATTTT. Protein product: CASSPGTSGRARTDTQYF.